The 10 T cell receptor beta chains below all came from one sample that was sequenced in a study of shared clonotypes between healthy human individuals. Only in-frame clones appear in the TCRdb table, and some are missing; sequencing was by immunoSEQ multiplex PCR. This table has 2 million to 3 million clones, approximately 90% appearing once. The sequencing sample was made of naive CD4+ T cells sorted from blood. Subset meaning: CD45RA+ positively selected. The receptors were gathered from a man aged 18 to 29 in good health.

Remarks on this clone: The sample carries other DNA sequences with the same CDR3. The chain joins TRBV5-4 to TRBJ2-2, with 11 positions matching TRBD2. The CDR3 loop spans 16 amino acids. Germline V gene sequence: CDR1 SGHNT, CDR2 YYREEE (reference sequence). Germline trimming cut 3 bases from V and 1 base from J; bases unmatched to any gene: 2. CDR3 sequence: CASSSGTSGNTGELFF. The DNA of the CDR3 is TGTGCCAGCAGCTCCGGGACTAGCGGGAACACCGGGGAGCTGTTTTTT.

This sequence joins TRBV7-2 and TRBJ2-2; D uncertain. Trimming removed 1 base at V and 5 bases at J, with 5 bases between. Germline CDR1 SGHTA, CDR2 FQGNSA. The CDR3 sequence is 13 residues long. This chain's CDR3 is CASSLDLTGELFF. The CDR3 nucleotides read TGTGCCAGCAGCTTAGACCTGACCGGGGAGCTGTTTTTT.

The genes are TRBV18 and TRBJ1-5; D is undetermined. V gave up 4 bases and J gave up 0 bases, with 13 bases separating them. The germline CDR1 and CDR2 sequences are KGHSH and LQKENI. The CDR3 length is 16 residues. CDR3 nucleotides: TGTGCCAGCTCACTAGTACGGCTGAATAGCAATCAGCCCCAGCATTTT. This sequence encodes CASSLVRLNSNQPQHF.

The chain couples TRBV5-4 to TRBJ2-3; tentatively, D is TRBD2 (6 bases). CDR1 is SGHNT, CDR2 YYREEE, per germline (reference sequence). The CDR3 has 14 amino acids. The ends were cut back, 0 bases at V and 7 bases at J, with 12 bases in the middle. The CDR3 coding sequence is TGTGCCAGCAGCTTGGATCCGGGGGTGAATACGCAGTATTTT. It specifies CASSLDPGVNTQYF.

The chain links TRBV14 to TRBJ2-7, with TRBD2 matching 12 bases. The trim removed 3 bases at V and 3 bases at J, leaving 12 bases unmatched. This CDR3 contains 18 residues. Per the germline V gene, CDR1 is SGHDN and CDR2 is FVKESK. The CDR3 region has the DNA TGTGCCAGCAGCCATACCGGACTAGCGGGAATGGCTGACTACGAGCAGTACTTC. Translated, it gives CASSHTGLAGMADYEQYF.

The chain employs TRBV19 and TRBJ1-1; no reliable D call. V dropped 1 base and J dropped 7 bases, with 13 bases sitting between them. The CDR3 has 14 residues. The germline CDR1 and CDR2 sequences are LNHDA and SQIVND (reference sequence). As DNA, the CDR3 is TGTGCCAGTAGTATAGGGACTTTGGGGTTTGAAGCTTTCTTT. Translating it yields CASSIGTLGFEAFF.

This chain uses TRBV19 with TRBJ1-6; D call uncertain. Germline CDR1 and CDR2: LNHDA and SQIVND (reference sequence). Trimming removed 6 bases at V and 14 bases at J, with 14 bases between. This CDR3 comprises 12 residues. In DNA form, the CDR3 reads TGTGCCAGTAGGATGCTAGACACGGCCCTCCACTTT. Protein sequence: CASRMLDTALHF.

V and J are TRBV2 and TRBJ2-5, with D hard to call. Germline assignment: CDR1 SNHLY and CDR2 FYNNEI. The germline V and J ends were trimmed by 6 bases and 7 bases, with 9 bases remaining between them. The CDR3 length is 11 residues. CDR3 sequence (DNA): TGTGCCAGCAGATCTAGTGTGACCCAGTACTTC. The encoded protein is CASRSSVTQYF.

This CDR3 is CASSEQGGEQFF. The CDR3 nucleotides are TGTGCCAGCAGTGAACAGGGTGGTGAGCAGTTCTTC. The V and J genes are TRBV6-1 and TRBJ2-1; a weak D match, TRBD1 (5 bases). V gave up 2 bases and J gave up 9 bases, with 8 bases separating them. CDR1 is MNHNS, CDR2 SASEGT, per germline. This CDR3 is built from 12 residues.

V is TRBV27 and J is TRBJ2-3; 7 bases are shared with TRBD1. Unmatched junction bases numbered 8, after V lost 6 bases and J lost 2 bases. Germline values: CDR1 MNHEY, CDR2 SMNVEV (reference sequence). The CDR3 covers 15 residues. CDR3 amino acids: CASRSRGGFTDTQYF. The CDR3 DNA sequence: TGTGCCAGCAGGTCCCGAGGGGGCTTCACAGATACGCAGTATTTT.